A single sample gave rise to the 9 T cell receptor beta chains below, sequenced in a study of CD8 T cells in Susac syndrome. Reverse transcription of roughly 0.45 to 1 ug RNA was performed with random hexamers. TCRdb re-called the immunoSEQ multiplex PCR reads through MiXCR, storing one row per CDR3 protein. The sample has around 200,000 distinct CDR3 sequences, 90% to 96% seen once. Sequenced sample: CD4+ T cells from PBMCs. All receptors derive from a human donor with multiple sclerosis.

V usage is TRBV6-6 and J usage is TRBJ2-3; the match to TRBD2 covers 7 bases. V was pared by 10 bases and J by 3 bases, with 13 bases of the junction left unmatched. This CDR3 is 15 amino acids long. Germline V gene sequence: CDR1 MNHNY, CDR2 SVGAGI (reference sequence). The CDR3 region has the DNA TGTGCCACCCTACCTTTTCGGGGAGGGACAGATACGCAGTATTTT. This translates into CATLPFRGGTDTQYF.

The rearrangement uses TRBV29-1 and TRBJ1-1; no clear D gene. CDR3 length: 10 amino acids. Germline CDR1 and CDR2: SQVTM and ANQGSEA. Trimming removed 7 bases at V and 1 base at J, with 4 bases between. CDR3 residues: CSGPNTEAFF. CDR3 coding DNA: TGCAGCGGTCCGAACACTGAAGCTTTCTTT.

The rearrangement joins TRBV7-2 to TRBJ2-2, with D maybe TRBD1 (6 bases). Germline CDR1 SGHTA, CDR2 FQGNSA. CDR3 length: 14 residues. Trimming left V 5 bases short and J 4 bases short, with 11 bases between. CDR3 nucleotide sequence: TGTGCCAGCAGCCCCGGACAGTTCACCGGGGAGCTGTTTTTT. This codes for CASSPGQFTGELFF.

The chain is built from TRBV29-1 and TRBJ2-1; D is undetermined. The germline V gene encodes CDR1 SQVTM and CDR2 ANQGSEA. The CDR3 length is 10 residues. V dropped 7 bases and J dropped 7 bases, with 8 bases sitting between them. The CDR3 protein is CSGWENEQFF. CDR3 nucleotides: TGCAGCGGTTGGGAAAATGAGCAGTTCTTC.

The chain links TRBV3-1 to TRBJ1-2, with D tentatively TRBD1 (5 bases). Trimming cost V 0 bases and J 7 bases, with 15 bases left between them. Germline V gene sequence: CDR1 LGHDT, CDR2 YNNKEL (reference sequence). The CDR3 contains 15 residues. The DNA of the CDR3 is TGTGCCAGCAGCCAAGATATCTCGGGGGTCGGTGGCTACACCTTC. Its protein is CASSQDISGVGGYTF.

The V call is TRBV29-1, the J call TRBJ2-1; 8 bases map to TRBD1. Trimming at V came to 7 bases and at J to 7 bases, leaving 6 bases not matched to a gene. The germline CDR1 and CDR2 sequences are SQVTM and ANQGSEA. This CDR3 comprises 12 residues. CDR3 loop: CSARQGPNEQFF. The CDR3 DNA sequence: TGCAGCGCGCGACAGGGGCCTAATGAGCAGTTCTTC.

The chain has TRBV30 and TRBJ2-7; D is ambiguous. CDR1 is GTSNPN and CDR2 is SVGIG in the germline V gene (reference sequence). This CDR3 has 12 amino acids. Trimming stripped 3 bases from V and 2 bases from J, with 8 bases between. Here the CDR3 reads CAWRYGPYEQYF. The CDR3 nucleotides read TGTGCCTGGAGGTACGGTCCCTACGAGCAGTACTTC. The full variable domain, its missing parts supplied by reference TRBV30 and TRBJ2-7, is SQTIHQWPATLVQPVGSPLSLECTVEGTSNPNLYWYRQAAGRGLQLLFYSVGIGQISSEVPQNLSASRPQDRQFILSSKKLLLSDSGFYLCAWRYGPYEQYFGPGTRLTVT.

This rearrangement joins TRBV5-4 to TRBJ1-5; tentative D call: TRBD1 (5 bases). CDR3 length equals 13 residues. The ends were cut back, 7 bases at V and 3 bases at J, with 11 bases in the middle. The germline V gene has CDR1 SGHNT and CDR2 YYREEE (reference sequence). This CDR3 is CASSWGVNQPQHF. CDR3 nucleotide sequence: TGTGCCAGCTCGTGGGGGGTCAATCAGCCCCAGCATTTT. The full variable domain, in which reference TRBV5-4 and TRBJ1-5 provide the parts outside the CDR3, is ETGVTQSPTHLIKTRGQQVTLRCSSQSGHNTVSWYQQALGQGPQFIFQYYREEENGRGNFPPRFSGLQFPNYSSELNVNALELDDSALYLCASSWGVNQPQHFGDGTRLSIL.

This clonotype was recorded only once. The chain combines TRBV10-3 with TRBJ2-2; D is tentatively TRBD1 or TRBD2 (5 bases each). V was pared by 8 bases and J by 5 bases, with 12 bases between. This CDR3 has 13 residues. Looked up from germline, CDR1 is ENHRY and CDR2 is SYGVKD. CDR3 loop: CAIGTIHTGELFF. The CDR3 region has the DNA TGTGCCATCGGGACCATTCATACCGGGGAGCTGTTTTTT.